This T cell receptor beta chain was documented in a study of T cell clonality in common variable immunodeficiency. Study-level points and caveats: What drives increased CVID clonality needs T cell subpopulation sequencing. CVID subjects showed higher TCRbeta clonality than healthy controls.

This CDR3 region has 18 residues. Trimming removed 1 base from V and 6 bases from J, with 22 bases in between. Looked up from germline, CDR1 is LNHDA and CDR2 is SQIVND (reference sequence). This clone came up many times. Antigen unknown. The read ends 3 residues shy of where the CDR3 ends; the end is completed using the germline J gene. This table comes from immunoSEQ multiplex PCR, and its TCRdb copy is limited to in-frame clones, with some not included. This sample carries roughly 51,000 clones, none of them present only once. This chain connects TRBV19 to TRBJ1-5, with TRBD1 as a possible D gene (5 bases). This clonotype originated in a person aged 18 to 75 in good health. The sample consisted of peripheral blood mononuclear cells. This CDR3 is CASSIVLGSGLDFQPQHF. The part of the CDR3 DNA that was read is TGTGCCAGTAGTATAGTTTTAGGGTCAGGGCTAGATTTTCAGCCC.